These 19 T cell receptor beta chains were sequenced from one sample in a study of blood T cell repertoires in COVID-19. The assay was immunoSEQ multiplex PCR, and TCRdb's table has in-frame clones only and misses some. The data hold some 220,000 clones, with about three quarters observed a single time. The sample was peripheral blood. The receptor source for this set is a woman in her 70s with acute or convalescent COVID-19.

V usage is TRBV13 and J usage is TRBJ1-1; D is ambiguous. V lost 3 bases to trimming and J lost 1 base, with 6 bases between them. The CDR3 consists of 13 residues. In germline, CDR1 is PRHDT, CDR2 FYEKMQ (reference sequence). CDR3 amino acids: CASSLEGNTEAFF. CDR3 DNA: TGTGCCAGCAGCTTGGAGGGGAACACTGAAGCTTTCTTT.

The chain couples TRBV3-1 (or the pseudogene TRBV3-2) to TRBJ2-1; 12 bases fit TRBD2. The germline gives CDR1 LGHDT, CDR2 YNNKEL (reference sequence). Trimming removed 5 bases from V and 11 bases from J; junction bases left unmatched: 10. The CDR3 covers 15 residues. The CDR3 DNA follows: TGTGCCAGCAGCTCCGCTAGCGGGGGGGTCGTGAAGCAGTTCTTC. This codes for CASSSASGGVVKQFF.

This clone was seen a handful of times. J is TRBJ1-5 and V is TRBV2; tentative D call: TRBD1 (5 bases). The V end lost 1 base, the J end lost 4 bases, and 11 bases lay between the germline ends. The CDR3 runs 15 residues. The germline V gene has CDR1 SNHLY and CDR2 FYNNEI. DNA for the CDR3: TGTGCCAGCAGTGAAGGGCCCAAGGGGAATCAGCCCCAGCATTTT. Encoded protein: CASSEGPKGNQPQHF.

V is TRBV6-7 and J is TRBJ2-1; D gene unclear. TRBV6-7 is given ORF status, its function remaining uncertain. The V and J ends lost 6 bases and 0 bases respectively, with 12 bases between them. The CDR3 has 15 residues. The CDR3 protein is CASRQSQSSYNEQFF. In DNA form, the CDR3 reads TGTGCCAGCAGACAGTCCCAAAGCTCCTACAATGAGCAGTTCTTC.

The rearrangement links TRBV9 to TRBJ2-1; TRBD2 matches at 8 bases. Per germline, CDR1 SGDLS and CDR2 YYNGEE. The CDR3 covers 15 residues. Losses at the gene ends were 2 bases for V and 6 bases for J; bases not matched to a gene: 7. The CDR3 sequence is CASSVGGALGNEQFF. The CDR3 nucleotides read TGTGCCAGCAGCGTCGGGGGGGCCCTTGGCAATGAGCAGTTCTTC. The full variable domain, its missing parts supplied by reference TRBV9 and TRBJ2-1, is DSGVTQTPKHLITATGQRVTLRCSPRSGDLSVYWYQQSLDQGLQFLIQYYNGEERAKGNILERFSAQQFPDLHSELNLSSLELGDSALYFCASSVGGALGNEQFFGPGTRLTVL.

This rearrangement joins TRBV12-5 to TRBJ2-3, with 9 bases lining up with TRBD2. Trimming removed 5 bases from V and 5 bases from J; junction bases left unmatched: 11. CDR3 length: 16 residues. CDR1 is LGHNT and CDR2 is FRNRAP in the germline V gene. The CDR3 DNA reads TGTGCTAGTGGTGACTCGGGGCGGGGGGGCCGAGATACGCAGTATTTT. Translating it yields CASGDSGRGGRDTQYF.

The sample holds one count of this clone. The chain links TRBV6-5 to TRBJ1-1, with no clear D. Germline assignment: CDR1 MNHEY and CDR2 SVGAGI. There are 15 residues in the CDR3. Trimming cost V 8 bases and J 1 base, with 17 bases left between them. DNA for the CDR3: TGTGCCAGCCGGAGGGATCCGATAAAGAACACTGAAGCTTTCTTT. Its protein is CASRRDPIKNTEAFF.

This clone came up a few times. V usage is TRBV7-8 and J usage is TRBJ2-1; 7 nucleotides match TRBD1. Looked up from germline, CDR1 is SGHVS and CDR2 is FQNEAQ. The CDR3 has 16 amino acids. The junction had 5 bases not matched to a gene; V was cut back by 1 base and J by 2 bases. As DNA, the CDR3 is TGTGCCAGCAGCTTAGTTCCCGGGACAGCCTACAATGAGCAGTTCTTC. This sequence encodes CASSLVPGTAYNEQFF.

The chain carries TRBV10-3 and TRBJ2-1; TRBD1 is a possible D gene (6 bases). The CDR3 spans 13 residues. From germline, CDR1 is ENHRY and CDR2 SYGVKD. With 8 bases removed from V and 6 bases from J, the gap between germline ends came to 14 bases. CDR3 DNA sequence: TGTGCCATCGGGGGCCTAGCAGGCAATGAGCAGTTCTTC. Amino acids: CAIGGLAGNEQFF.

The rearrangement uses TRBV24-1 and TRBJ1-2; 7 nucleotides agree with TRBD1. The CDR3 covers 14 residues. CDR1 and CDR2 from the germline V gene are KGHDR and SFDVKD. Trimming cost V 1 base and J 7 bases; bases outside gene matches: 5. The CDR3 reads CATSDFDRAGGYTF. The CDR3 nucleotides are TGTGCCACCAGTGATTTTGACAGGGCCGGTGGCTACACCTTC.

The chain joins TRBV19 to TRBJ2-1; TRBD2 agrees at 12 bases. The CDR3 spans 18 residues. Germline V gene sequence: CDR1 LNHDA, CDR2 SQIVND (reference sequence). Unmatched junction bases numbered 6, after V lost 1 base and J lost 2 bases. The CDR3 DNA is TGTGCCAGTAGTATAGGCCTAGCGGGGGGGCCGACCTACAATGAGCAGTTCTTC. Translation gives CASSIGLAGGPTYNEQFF.

The chain carries TRBV10-3 and TRBJ1-4, with D possibly matching TRBD1 (5 bases). Germline assignment: CDR1 ENHRY and CDR2 SYGVKD. The CDR3 is made up of 14 amino acids. Trimming stripped 2 bases from V and 5 bases from J, with 9 bases between. The CDR3 loop is CAISETTGNEKLFF. Written as DNA, the CDR3 is TGTGCCATCAGTGAGACTACAGGAAATGAAAAACTGTTTTTT.

This clone was picked up a small number of times. Written as DNA, the CDR3 is TGTGCCACCACCTCGGGGGTTTACGAGCAGTACTTC. Translating gives CATTSGVYEQYF. The chain joins TRBV6-5 to TRBJ2-7; a possible D gene is TRBD2 (6 bases). The CDR3 contains 12 residues. The V end lost 10 bases, the J end lost 4 bases, and 14 bases lay between the germline ends. In germline, CDR1 is MNHEY, CDR2 SVGAGI.

The chain is built from TRBV15 and TRBJ1-2; D may be TRBD1 (6 bases). CDR1 is LNHNV, CDR2 YYDKDF, per germline (reference sequence). The ends were cut back, 3 bases at V and 7 bases at J, with 18 bases in the middle. This CDR3 comprises 15 residues. CDR3 coding DNA: TGTGCCACCAGCAGTGTGGGGGGGCTAGTAGGTGGCTACACCTTC. Residues: CATSSVGGLVGGYTF. Full variable domain (remainder filled in from reference TRBV15 and TRBJ1-2): DAMVIQNPRYQVTQFGKPVTLSCSQTLNHNVMYWYQQKSSQAPKLLFHYYDKDFNNEADTPDNFQSRRPNTSFCFLDIRSPGLGDTAMYLCATSSVGGLVGGYTFGSGTRLTVV.

The chain links TRBV7-9 to TRBJ2-4, with unresolved D. Germline CDR1 is SEHNR and CDR2 is FQNEAQ (reference sequence). The length of the CDR3 is 12 residues. Trimming stripped 5 bases from V and 7 bases from J, with 9 bases between. The CDR3 bases are TGTGCCAGCAGCCTCGACACCAACATTCAGTACTTC. This codes for CASSLDTNIQYF.

The gene calls are TRBV10-1 and TRBJ2-7; 7 positions agree with TRBD1. The CDR3 spans 15 residues. Germline V gene sequence: CDR1 WNHNN, CDR2 SYGVQD (reference sequence). The junction had 13 bases not matched to a gene; V was cut back by 5 bases and J by 6 bases. Here the CDR3 DNA reads TGCGCCAGCAGTCGACAGGGTGGTTCCCCGGGCGAGCAGTACTTC. Its translation is CASSRQGGSPGEQYF.

This chain links TRBV18 with TRBJ1-3; perhaps TRBD1 as D (6 bases). V was shortened by 3 bases and J by 2 bases, with 14 bases between the two germline ends. The CDR3 contains 16 residues. Germline V gives CDR1 KGHSH, CDR2 LQKENI. The CDR3 reads CASSPASTGAGNTIYF. The CDR3, as DNA: TGTGCCAGCTCACCGGCTTCGACAGGCGCTGGAAACACCATATATTTT.

The chain combines TRBV7-3 with TRBJ1-6; D uncertain. CDR1 and CDR2 (germline): SGHTA, FQGTGA. This CDR3 contains 15 residues. Trimming took 5 bases from V and 7 from J, leaving 15 bases between them. For the CDR3, the DNA is TGTGCCAGCAGCCCTCGCGGAGGGTCCAATTCACCCCTCCACTTT. As protein: CASSPRGGSNSPLHF.

This clone appeared many times. The CDR3 DNA reads as TGTGCCTGGAGTTCCGCCGTTGGGGGGGCATTCGGGCAGCCCCAGCATTTT. Translating it yields CAWSSAVGGAFGQPQHF. V gene TRBV30 combines with J gene TRBJ1-5; perhaps TRBD1 as D (6 bases). CDR1 and CDR2 from the germline V gene are GTSNPN and SVGIG (reference sequence). This CDR3 region has 17 residues. V was trimmed by 2 bases and J by 7 bases, leaving 24 bases between them.